Listed here are 10 T cell receptor beta chains from one sample, sequenced in a study of blood T cell repertoires in COVID-19. Using immunoSEQ multiplex PCR, the repertoire was profiled, and TCRdb retains in-frame clones only, with some absent. The sample shows 150,000 to 200,000 clones, approximately 90% of them seen only once. The sample comprised peripheral blood. All receptors come from a woman aged 80 or older in a cohort sampled during active or convalescent COVID-19.

The sample holds one count of this clone. The V call is TRBV7-2, the J call TRBJ1-5, with a weak D call TRBD1 (5 bases). The CDR3 has 15 residues. The V gene's germline CDR1 is SGHTA and CDR2 FQGNSA. V was cut by 3 bases and J by 0 bases, with 9 bases left in between. CDR3 region: CASSFDSHSNQPQHF. The CDR3 DNA is TGTGCCAGCAGCTTCGACAGCCATAGCAATCAGCCCCAGCATTTT.

V and J are TRBV2 and TRBJ2-1; D may be TRBD1 (5 bases). Trimming took 4 bases from V and 9 from J, leaving 16 bases between them. The CDR3 is made up of 14 amino acids. Germline assignment: CDR1 SNHLY and CDR2 FYNNEI. The CDR3 protein is CASSVSGNRVEQFF. CDR3 nucleotide sequence: TGTGCCAGCAGTGTTTCAGGGAATAGGGTTGAGCAGTTCTTC.

V and J are TRBV10-2 and TRBJ1-5, with D perhaps TRBD1 (5 bases). The germline V gene encodes CDR1 WSHSY and CDR2 SAAADI. The CDR3 is 15 amino acids. V lost 8 bases and J lost 4, with 18 bases in between. The CDR3 here is CASRPPGEGNQPQHF. Here the CDR3 DNA reads TGCGCCAGCCGGCCCCCGGGGGAAGGGAATCAGCCCCAGCATTTT.

The genes are TRBV4-3 and TRBJ1-6, with TRBD1 as a possible D gene (6 bases). The germline V gene has CDR1 LGHNA and CDR2 YSLEER. This CDR3 region has 15 residues. V was clipped by 4 bases and J by 7 bases, with 14 bases between them. The CDR3 bases are TGCGCCAGCAGCCGGCACAGGGACGGGAATTCACCCCTCCACTTT. Its protein is CASSRHRDGNSPLHF.

This sequence joins TRBV6-6 and TRBJ2-5; weak D call: TRBD2 (5 bases). Germline V gene sequence: CDR1 MNHNY, CDR2 SVGAGI (reference sequence). Trimming shortened V by 8 bases and J by 1 base, and 8 bases separated the two germline ends. The length of the CDR3 is 12 residues. CDR3 coding DNA: TGTGCCAGCTCGCGGGCCCAAGAGACCCAGTACTTC. Translation: CASSRAQETQYF.

This chain joins TRBV12-5 and TRBJ2-2; no definite D call. The CDR3 totals 13 residues. Deletions cut 6 bases from V and 4 bases from J, with 9 bases between. CDR1 and CDR2 from the germline V gene are LGHNT and FRNRAP. The CDR3 loop is CASGPHGTGELFF. The DNA of the CDR3 is TGTGCTAGTGGCCCGCACGGCACCGGGGAGCTGTTTTTT.

This clone has only a few counts. The V call is TRBV12-5, the J call TRBJ1-5; 7 bases agree with TRBD1. V dropped 6 bases and J dropped 7; count of bases not matched to a gene: 12. This CDR3 is 15 amino acids long. Germline V CDR1 and CDR2: LGHNT, FRNRAP. CDR3 DNA: TGTGCTAGTGGACTCACCACAGGGGACGGCCAGCCCCAGCATTTT. It yields the protein CASGLTTGDGQPQHF.

The chain carries TRBV18 and TRBJ1-2; possible D gene TRBD1, 5 bases. CDR1 is KGHSH, CDR2 LQKENI, per germline. CDR3 length: 14 residues. The V end was cut by 5 bases, the J end by 4 bases, with 14 bases between. CDR3 bases: TGTGCCAGCTCATCTCTTCTGACAGCCTATGGCTACACCTTC. This codes for CASSSLLTAYGYTF.

CDR3 in DNA: TGCGCCAGCAGCTTGGACAGGGATAGCACAGATACGCAGTATTTT. Translation: CASSLDRDSTDTQYF. The V and J genes are TRBV5-1 and TRBJ2-3; possibly TRBD1 for D (6 bases). The CDR3 runs 15 residues. V was trimmed by 0 bases and J by 0 bases, leaving 8 bases between them. The germline gives CDR1 SGHRS, CDR2 YFSETQ.

The rearrangement uses TRBV9 and TRBJ2-4, with 9 nucleotides matching TRBD2. CDR3 size: 17 residues. The trim removed 0 bases at V and 3 bases at J, leaving 7 bases unmatched. Per germline, CDR1 SGDLS and CDR2 YYNGEE. The CDR3 bases are TGTGCCAGCAGCGTAGGCGGGGGGGCCGTAGGCAAAAACATTCAGTACTTC. Encoded protein: CASSVGGGAVGKNIQYF.